The 11 T cell receptor beta chains given below trace back to one sample, sequenced in a study of control samples from healthy donors and cancer patients. Generated by immunoSEQ multiplex PCR, the TCRdb table keeps only in-frame clones and is missing some. This sample has 140,000 or so clones, with more than 90% found just once. The specimen sequenced was blood. Receptors were obtained from a man aged 25 to 40 in good health.

This clone has more than one count but fewer than ten. The chain uses TRBV5-6 and TRBJ1-2, with D possibly being TRBD1 (6 bases). V was trimmed by 5 bases and J by 5 bases, leaving 28 bases between them. The CDR3 covers 18 residues. The germline CDR1 and CDR2 sequences are SGHDT and YYEEEE. CDR3 in DNA: TGTGCCAGCAGTTTTAGGCAGGGGTTAAGCGCCTCATCTTATGGCTACACCTTC. Translated, it gives CASSFRQGLSASSYGYTF.

The rearrangement uses TRBV12-3 or TRBV12-4 and TRBJ1-2; D unresolved. V lost 7 bases and J 4 bases, leaving 10 bases between the germline ends. CDR3 length equals 12 residues. The CDR3 DNA reads TGTGCCAGCACCCAGCGGTCCTATGGCTACACCTTC. Its translation: CASTQRSYGYTF.

J is TRBJ1-6 and V is TRBV5-4; D gene unclear. Trimming took 7 bases from V and 0 from J, leaving 11 bases between them. Looked up from germline, CDR1 is SGHNT and CDR2 is YYREEE (reference sequence). This CDR3 is built from 15 residues. The CDR3 DNA follows: TGTGCCAGCGAGGACGGGAACTCCTATAATTCACCCCTCCACTTT. Translating gives CASEDGNSYNSPLHF.

The V gene is TRBV6-5, the J gene TRBJ1-1, with 7 bases identical to TRBD1. CDR1 and CDR2 from the germline V gene are MNHEY and SVGAGI. The CDR3 is made up of 16 amino acids. Germline trimming cut 2 bases from V and 1 base from J; bases unmatched to any gene: 7. CDR3 DNA sequence: TGTGCCAGCAGTTACCGATGGACAGGCGAGAACACTGAAGCTTTCTTT. Amino acid sequence: CASSYRWTGENTEAFF.

The rearrangement joins TRBV5-6 to TRBJ1-2, with TRBD1 identical over 7 bases. The junction had 12 bases not matched to a gene; V was cut back by 2 bases and J by 8 bases. The CDR3 spans 15 residues. Germline V gene data show CDR1 as SGHDT and CDR2 as YYEEEE. CDR3 nucleotide sequence: TGTGCCAGCAGCTTTCCGTATGACAGGGAGGGCGGCTACACCTTC. Amino acids: CASSFPYDREGGYTF.

The chain employs TRBV19 and TRBJ2-6, with D possibly matching TRBD1 (5 bases). Germline CDR1 and CDR2: LNHDA and SQIVND (reference sequence). This CDR3 has 15 residues. V was clipped by 3 bases and J by 4 bases, with 10 bases between them. The CDR3 here is CASSIQGLGANVLTF. The CDR3 DNA reads as TGTGCCAGTAGTATTCAGGGTCTCGGGGCCAACGTCCTGACTTTC.

CDR3 DNA sequence: TGTGCCAGTAGTATTCGGACAGGGAATGAAAAACTGTTTTTT. Its protein is CASSIRTGNEKLFF. V usage is TRBV19 and J usage is TRBJ1-4, with TRBD1 identical over 8 bases. This CDR3 has 14 residues. Germline V gene lookup returns CDR1 LNHDA and CDR2 SQIVND (reference sequence). With 3 bases clipped from V and 5 bases from J, the junction kept 2 bases outside the gene matches.

The chain carries TRBV5-6 and TRBJ1-3; D is perhaps TRBD1 (5 bases). The CDR3 covers 14 residues. V lost 6 bases to trimming and J lost 0 bases, with 10 bases between them. Germline CDR1 SGHDT, CDR2 YYEEEE. The CDR3 coding sequence is TGTGCCAGCACCACAGGTTACTCTGGAAACACCATATATTTT. Its translation: CASTTGYSGNTIYF. Based on the CDR3 plus reference TRBV5-6 and TRBJ1-3, the full variable domain is DAGVTQSPTHLIKTRGQQVTLRCSPKSGHDTVSWYQQALGQGPQFIFQYYEEEERQRGNFPDRFSGHQFPNYSSELNVNALLLGDSALYLCASTTGYSGNTIYFGEGSWLTVV.

The CDR3 protein is CASSAQTGDTEAFF. The DNA of the CDR3 is TGTGCCAGCTCAGCCCAGACAGGGGACACTGAAGCTTTCTTT. This chain links TRBV18 with TRBJ1-1, with 8 bases fitting TRBD1. Trimming removed 5 bases from V and 3 bases from J; junction bases left unmatched: 5. This CDR3 has 14 amino acids. Germline loops: CDR1 KGHSH, CDR2 LQKENI.

This chain uses TRBV28 with TRBJ1-2; 7 bases map to TRBD1. The CDR3 is 14 amino acids. CDR1 and CDR2 (germline): MDHEN, SYDVKM. V shed 2 bases, J shed 6 bases, and the junction held 6 bases outside the gene matches. This CDR3 is CASSLDRVGDGYTF. In DNA form, the CDR3 reads TGTGCCAGCAGTTTAGACAGGGTGGGTGATGGCTACACCTTC.

DNA for the CDR3: TGTGCCAGCAGTGATCATGGCCAGGGGAATGGCTACACCTTC. Translated: CASSDHGQGNGYTF. V is TRBV6-4 and J is TRBJ1-2, with D maybe TRBD1 (6 bases). Germline-derived CDR1 and CDR2 are MRHNA and SNTAGT. The CDR3 runs to 14 residues. V shed 3 bases and J shed 6 bases, with 14 bases lying between them.